This T cell receptor (beta chain) emerged from a study of human T cells and chemical hapten exposure. The study, taken as a whole, reports: Positively correlated with patch test score were the counts of PT1 expanded TCRs. There was alopecia in the donors, so their immune response may differ from that of healthy people.

TCRdb itself ran the RACE reads through MiXCR, one entry per CDR3 protein. The sample contains about 160,000 distinct CDR3 sequences, 25% to 35% of which appear only once. Time point meaning: patch test 3, about 24 weeks after DPC sensitization. The treatment is: therapeutic diphenylcyclopropenone sensitization with weekly scalp DPC. Ahead of applying each patch test, blood was sampled. Patients had alopecia, were aged 18 to 70, and were not pregnant. This clonotype was detected only a few times. As yet, its antigen is unknown. CDR3 length: 16 residues. The V and J ends lost 1 base and 9 bases, in that order; junction bases with no gene match: 8.

The specimen was whole blood, collected in connection with sensitization to the hapten diphenylcyclopropenone (DPC). The receptor was isolated from a woman between 18 and 29 years old with alopecia areata. Some clones in this sample may be carry-over from other donors' samples. The gene calls are TRBV12-3 or TRBV12-4 and TRBJ2-4; 11 bases align to TRBD2. This CDR3 is CASSLEDRLAGFIQYF. CDR3 nucleotides: TGTGCCAGCAGTTTAGAGGACAGACTAGCGGGATTCATTCAGTACTTC.